This T cell receptor (beta chain) was identified in a study of technical replicates of blood from a few donors. Sequenced by immunoSEQ multiplex PCR; TCRdb stores in-frame clones only, minus some. The sample records just under 45,000 clones, around 96% being singletons. V was pared by 0 bases and J by 8 bases, with 7 bases of the junction left unmatched. This CDR3 is built from 15 residues. Germline V gene lookup returns CDR1 GTSNPN and CDR2 SVGIG (reference sequence). This sequence joins TRBV30 and TRBJ1-4, with 9 nucleotides matching TRBD1. Sequenced: T cells isolated from PBMCs. The receptor comes from a human donor in good health. As DNA, the CDR3 is TGTGCCTGGAGTGTACTTGGGACAGGGAACGAAAAACTGTTTTTT. Amino acids: CAWSVLGTGNEKLFF.